This T cell receptor beta chain emerged from a study of a mutant IDH1 vaccine in newly diagnosed glioma. The wider study: There were about 60% males and approximately 38% females among treated patients, whose mean age was approximately 40 years. Patients had received radiotherapy, temozolomide, or both previously, most receiving both. General study findings and limits: Apparently, pseudoprogression bore no relation to changes among the top peripheral T cell clonotypes.

Time point noted: baseline, week 1 (first vaccination visit). As for treatment: pre-vaccination baseline after standard-of-care therapy. In every donor, the tumor was a new WHO grade 3 or 4 IDH1-mutant, ATRX-lost astrocytoma. The assay was immunoSEQ multiplex PCR, and TCRdb's table has in-frame clones only and misses some. The sample includes approximately 92,000 clones, roughly 77% of them seen just once. CDR1 and CDR2 (germline): ENHRY, SYGVKD. V was pared by 3 bases and J by 2 bases, with 3 bases of the junction left unmatched. The CDR3 is made up of 15 amino acids. For this clone: Its cognate antigen is unknown.

This specimen consisted of PBMCs, obtained from a glioma patient treated with radiotherapy, temozolomide or both. This sequence joins TRBV10-3 and TRBJ2-5; 10 bases line up with TRBD2. This TCR was sampled from a man aged 40-55 years with glioma. The CDR3 DNA reads as TGTGCCATCAGTGAACTAGCGGGGACACAAGAGACCCAGTACTTC. Amino acids: CAISELAGTQETQYF.